Detailed here is one TCR beta chain. Its antigen is not known. Use of 60 Vbeta and 13 Jbeta primers characterized the PCR. Here immunoSEQ multiplex PCR was the method, and the copy in TCRdb shows in-frame clones only, minus some. The sample carries about 130,000 clones, less than 85% recorded once. This record belongs to a study of cytomegalovirus exposure and HLA in healthy donors. Study-wide points: Sequencing artifact likely explains a cluster of highly shared sequence variants. Rare TCR sequences dominated, though some public TCRs recurred in many donors. Most CMV-associated TCR beta chains were later found to appear HLA-restricted. Cytomegalovirus association was assigned to about 150 TCR beta chains.

The receptor comes from a young man in good health and CMV-seropositive. Material: PBMCs.

The CDR3 sequence is CASRSRADEQFF. The DNA for the CDR3 is TGTGCCAGCAGGAGCAGGGCCGACGAGCAGTTCTTC. V usage is TRBV6-1 and J usage is TRBJ2-1; D possibly corresponds to TRBD1 (5 bases). Germline lookup yields CDR1 MNHNS and CDR2 SASEGT. Trimming pared 6 bases from V and 10 bases from J, leaving 13 bases between. The CDR3 is made up of 12 amino acids.